This T cell receptor (beta chain) was retrieved from a study of tumor-infiltrating lymphocytes in primary liver carcinoma. cDNA specific to TCR beta was made from 500 to 650 ng of total RNA, with a constant-region primer employed for priming. Three nested multiplex PCR rounds, a slightly modified ARM-PCR method, built the TCR beta libraries. Running 10 cycles apiece, the first two PCR rounds relied on TRBV1-TRBV30 forward primers together with a C-beta reverse primer. TCRdb fed the multiplex PCR reads into MiXCR, producing one record per CDR3 protein. This table has more than 85,000 distinct CDR3 sequences, roughly 80% appearing once. Comment on this clonotype: Germline and junction disagree at one end, which may indicate a read error.

The CDR3 is made up of 13 amino acids. Germline-derived CDR1 and CDR2 are ENHRY and SYGVKD. The tissue used was unsorted bulk material of roughly 17-31 mg. RNA and DNA were co-extracted from it with the AllPrep DNA/RNA mini kit. The sequence derives from a man in his forties or fifties with primary liver carcinoma and hepatitis B virus infection. The chain is built from TRBV10-3 and TRBJ2-2; D gene ambiguous. The sequenced sample consisted of liver tumor tissue from sampling region 3. Subset of the sample: tumor region T3, left-lateral pole. The CDR3 sequence is CVISDTETGELFF. The CDR3 nucleotides are TGTGTCATCAGTGATACAGAAACCGGGGAGCTGTTTTTT.